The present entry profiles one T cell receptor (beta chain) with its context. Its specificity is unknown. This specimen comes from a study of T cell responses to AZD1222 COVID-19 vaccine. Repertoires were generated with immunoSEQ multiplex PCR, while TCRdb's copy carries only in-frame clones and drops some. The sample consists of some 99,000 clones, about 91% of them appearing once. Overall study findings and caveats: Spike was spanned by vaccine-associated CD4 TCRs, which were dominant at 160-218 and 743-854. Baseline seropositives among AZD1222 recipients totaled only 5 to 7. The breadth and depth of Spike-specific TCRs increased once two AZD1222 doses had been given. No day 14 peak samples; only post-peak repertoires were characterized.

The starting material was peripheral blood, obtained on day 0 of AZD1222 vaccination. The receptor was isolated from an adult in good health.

This chain's CDR3 is CASSSSHREGTQYF. Written as DNA, the CDR3 is TGTGCCAGCAGTTCCTCCCACAGGGAAGGTACGCAGTATTTT. This sequence joins TRBV6-2 or TRBV6-3 and TRBJ2-3; D is perhaps TRBD1 (6 bases). The CDR3 is made up of 14 amino acids. Germline lookup yields CDR1 MNHEY and CDR2 SVGEGT. V was shortened by 4 bases and J by 8 bases, with 16 bases between the two germline ends.